The 28 T cell receptor beta chains presented below share a single source sample, sequenced in a study of cytomegalovirus exposure and HLA in healthy donors. Primers for the PCR totalled 60 Vbeta and 13 Jbeta. Using immunoSEQ multiplex PCR, the repertoire was profiled, and TCRdb retains in-frame clones only, with some absent. The repertoire holds roughly 120,000 clones, with under 90% as singletons. The sequenced sample was PBMCs. The receptors stem from a female donor in good health and CMV-seropositive.

The chain combines TRBV4-1 with TRBJ2-5; D not resolved. The end of the DNA is better explained by TRBJ2-7, so the J call may be wrong. This CDR3 has 15 residues. CDR1 and CDR2 (germline): MGHRA, YSYEKL. Here the CDR3 DNA reads TGCGCCAGCAGCCAAAACTCCCAGGCAACCTACGAGCAGTACTTC. It is translated as CASSQNSQATYEQYF.

The chain uses TRBV11-1 and TRBJ1-2; D remains ambiguous. The ends were cut back, 4 bases at V and 0 bases at J, with 6 bases in the middle. CDR3 length: 13 residues. Germline lookup yields CDR1 SGHAT and CDR2 FQDESV (reference sequence). CDR3 sequence: CASSSRSNYGYTF. CDR3 DNA sequence: TGTGCCAGCAGCTCGAGATCTAACTATGGCTACACCTTC.

This chain uses TRBV4-1 with TRBJ1-1, with TRBD1 matching 7 bases. CDR1 and CDR2 from the germline V gene are MGHRA and YSYEKL. The CDR3 is made up of 15 amino acids. With V trimmed by 1 base and J by 5 bases, 7 bases remained unmatched. CDR3 sequence reads: CASSQGQAGGTEAFF. DNA for the CDR3: TGCGCCAGCAGCCAAGGACAGGCAGGGGGAACTGAAGCTTTCTTT.

This chain connects TRBV11-2 to TRBJ2-7, with a tentative D call TRBD2 (5 bases). This CDR3 has 15 amino acids. The V gene's germline CDR1 is SGHAT and CDR2 FQNNGV. V was pared by 0 bases and J by 2 bases, with 11 bases between. CDR3 region: CASSLDRGLTYEQYF. In DNA, the CDR3 is TGTGCCAGCAGCTTAGATCGGGGTTTGACCTACGAGCAGTACTTC.

This clone was observed a single time. This CDR3 is CASSLGTRTENTEAFF. The DNA of the CDR3 is TGTGCCAGCAGCTTAGGAACGAGGACAGAGAACACTGAAGCTTTCTTT. The rearrangement links TRBV7-9 to TRBJ1-1; the D gene is possibly TRBD1 (6 bases). CDR1 SEHNR and CDR2 FQNEAQ come from the germline V gene (reference sequence). V was shortened by 1 base and J by 1 base, with 13 bases between the two germline ends. The CDR3 contains 16 residues.

This clone was seen a handful of times. V is TRBV2 and J is TRBJ2-2, with 7 bases fitting TRBD1. Trimming cost V 4 bases and J 1 base; bases outside gene matches: 0. Germline loops: CDR1 SNHLY, CDR2 FYNNEI. CDR3 length: 14 residues. CDR3 protein: CASSGQGNTGELFF. DNA of the CDR3: TGTGCCAGCAGTGGACAGGGGAACACCGGGGAGCTGTTTTTT.

The rearrangement joins TRBV11-2 to TRBJ1-2, with D possibly matching TRBD1 (5 bases). The CDR3 is 19 residues long. Trimming cost V 6 bases and J 3 bases, with 29 bases left between them. CDR1 is SGHAT and CDR2 is FQNNGV in the germline V gene. The CDR3 DNA is TGTGCCAGCAGTCCCCCATACCAAGCAGGGAGGGGATTGCACTATGGCTACACCTTC. Translating gives CASSPPYQAGRGLHYGYTF.

In DNA, the CDR3 is TGTGCCAGCAGCTTAGATCGGGATGCCTACGAGCAGTACTTC. It translates to CASSLDRDAYEQYF. The V and J genes are TRBV7-9 and TRBJ2-7; TRBD2 might be the D (5 bases). V was clipped by 1 base and J by 2 bases, with 9 bases between them. The CDR3 has 14 residues. Germline CDR1 is SEHNR and CDR2 is FQNEAQ (reference sequence). Based on the CDR3 plus reference TRBV7-9 and TRBJ2-7, the full variable domain is DTGVSQNPRHKITKRGQNVTFRCDPISEHNRLYWYRQTLGQGPEFLTYFQNEAQLEKSRLLSDRFSAERPKGSFSTLEIQRTEQGDSAMYLCASSLDRDAYEQYFGPGTRLTVT.

The genes are TRBV7-2 and TRBJ1-2, with D uncertain. The CDR3 is made up of 13 amino acids. Per the germline V gene, CDR1 is SGHTA and CDR2 is FQGNSA. V was cut by 1 base and J by 3 bases, with 6 bases left in between. CDR3 bases: TGTGCCAGCAGCTTAGGAGGGTACTATGGCTACACCTTC. Amino acids: CASSLGGYYGYTF.

In its sample, this clone was seen a few times. V and J are TRBV7-7 and TRBJ2-7, with 9 nucleotides matching TRBD1. In germline, CDR1 is SSHAT, CDR2 FNYEAQ (reference sequence). V lost 6 bases to trimming and J lost 2 bases; unmatched junction nucleotides: 5. The CDR3 length is 14 residues. CDR3 coding DNA: TGTGCCAGCAGTCCAGACAGGGGGACCTACGAGCAGTACTTC. It encodes CASSPDRGTYEQYF.

J is TRBJ1-2 and V is TRBV2, with a weak D call TRBD1 (6 bases). Trimming left V 2 bases short and J 8 bases short, with 12 bases between. The CDR3 totals 13 residues. CDR1 is SNHLY, CDR2 FYNNEI, per germline. CDR3 in amino acids: CASSESGARGYTF. CDR3 DNA: TGTGCCAGCAGTGAATCAGGGGCGCGGGGCTACACCTTC.

The J gene is TRBJ2-2, the V gene TRBV18; 7 nucleotides align to TRBD1. The germline V gene has CDR1 KGHSH and CDR2 LQKENI. Trimming removed 6 bases from V and 1 base from J; junction bases left unmatched: 2. The CDR3 loop spans 14 amino acids. The CDR3 DNA follows: TGTGCCAGCTCTCGGGACAGGAACACCGGGGAGCTGTTTTTT. The encoded protein is CASSRDRNTGELFF.

The rearrangement uses TRBV6-4 and TRBJ1-1, with no clear D. The germline gives CDR1 MRHNA, CDR2 SNTAGT. CDR3 length: 13 amino acids. The ends were cut back, 5 bases at V and 0 bases at J, with 7 bases in the middle. The CDR3 bases are TGTGCCAGCAGTCTAGCCATGAACACTGAAGCTTTCTTT. This encodes CASSLAMNTEAFF.

This clone was seen a handful of times. The chain couples TRBV6-5 to TRBJ1-5; D is unclear. The CDR3 sequence is 15 residues long. Per the germline V gene, CDR1 is MNHEY and CDR2 is SVGAGI. V was clipped by 6 bases and J by 6 bases, with 18 bases between them. The CDR3 here is CASRVSGTSSQPQHF. In nucleotides, the CDR3 is TGTGCCAGCAGGGTTTCAGGAACCTCCTCTCAGCCCCAGCATTTT.

The chain has TRBV18 and TRBJ2-5; 7 nucleotides match TRBD1. The length of the CDR3 is 19 residues. Germline values: CDR1 KGHSH, CDR2 LQKENI. Unmatched junction bases numbered 17, after V lost 0 bases and J lost 4 bases. As DNA, the CDR3 is TGTGCCAGCTCACCACCGGAAGTGGACAGGTCCCTCCTGGGAGAGACCCAGTACTTC. Residues: CASSPPEVDRSLLGETQYF.

The V gene is TRBV6-5, the J gene TRBJ1-1, with D perhaps TRBD1 (5 bases). Trimming took 6 bases from V and 1 from J, leaving 12 bases between them. The germline V gene has CDR1 MNHEY and CDR2 SVGAGI. The length of the CDR3 is 14 residues. The CDR3 loop is CASSITRGNTEAFF. Here the CDR3 DNA reads TGTGCCAGCAGCATTACAAGGGGGAACACTGAAGCTTTCTTT.

This clone has a handful of counts. This chain connects TRBV9 to TRBJ2-5, with a possible D match to TRBD1 (5 bases). V lost 0 bases and J 6 bases, leaving 15 bases between the germline ends. The CDR3 loop spans 15 amino acids. Germline V gene lookup returns CDR1 SGDLS and CDR2 YYNGEE. Here the CDR3 DNA reads TGTGCCAGCAGCGTAGAAGGGCAGGGCGCGCAGACCCAGTACTTC. Translating it yields CASSVEGQGAQTQYF.

The J gene is TRBJ2-3, the V gene TRBV4-2, with 7 bases that match TRBD2. This CDR3 region has 16 residues. Germline V gene data show CDR1 as LGHNA and CDR2 as YNFKEQ. V trimming: 1 base; J trimming: 3 bases; junction bases outside the gene matches: 7. The CDR3 sequence: CASSQGERGATDTQYF. The CDR3 DNA is TGTGCCAGCAGCCAAGGGGAGCGGGGCGCTACAGATACGCAGTATTTT.

The chain recombines TRBV11-2 with TRBJ2-2, with D unclear. V was cut by 1 base and J by 3 bases, with 6 bases left in between. Germline CDR1 reads SGHAT; CDR2 reads FQNNGV. The CDR3 extends over 14 amino acids. The CDR3 sequence: CASSLVEYTGELFF. CDR3 DNA sequence: TGTGCCAGCAGCTTAGTGGAGTACACCGGGGAGCTGTTTTTT.

The chain has TRBV6-5 and TRBJ2-5; weak D call: TRBD2 (6 bases). Trimming removed 1 base at V and 2 bases at J, with 8 bases between. CDR1 MNHEY and CDR2 SVGAGI come from the germline V gene. The CDR3 covers 14 residues. The CDR3 bases are TGTGCCAGCAGTTACTGGGGGGATCAAGAGACCCAGTACTTC. It encodes CASSYWGDQETQYF.

The chain carries TRBV6-5 and TRBJ1-2; TRBD1 might be the D (6 bases). CDR1 is MNHEY, CDR2 SVGAGI, per germline. The CDR3 loop spans 15 amino acids. Trimming cost V 7 bases and J 0 bases, with 15 bases left between them. DNA of the CDR3: TGTGCCAGCAAGCGTAACAGGGAGACTAACTATGGCTACACCTTC. Translation gives CASKRNRETNYGYTF.

The chain joins TRBV4-2 to TRBJ2-3; 10 nucleotides line up with TRBD2. With 4 bases clipped from V and 4 bases from J, the junction kept 17 bases outside the gene matches. Germline-derived CDR1 and CDR2 are LGHNA and YNFKEQ. The CDR3 totals 19 residues. For the CDR3, the DNA is TGTGCCAGCAGCCGCAAGGAGGTCATAGCGGGGGGCAGGGCAGATACGCAGTATTTT. Encoded protein: CASSRKEVIAGGRADTQYF.

The rearrangement uses TRBV19 and TRBJ1-4, with 9 bases identical to TRBD1. Germline CDR1 and CDR2: LNHDA and SQIVND (reference sequence). Trimming took 9 bases from V and 7 from J; bases not matched to a gene: 6. The CDR3 has 13 residues. CDR3 in amino acids: CASRDRGVEKLFF. CDR3 sequence (DNA): TGTGCCAGCCGCGACAGGGGGGTTGAAAAACTGTTTTTT.

The chain links TRBV30 to TRBJ1-2, with D maybe TRBD1 (6 bases). Germline V lookup: CDR1 GTSNPN, CDR2 SVGIG (reference sequence). There are 11 residues in the CDR3. Trimming took off 1 base at V and 7 bases at J, with 7 bases between the two ends. CDR3 amino acids: CAWSGGLGYTF. CDR3 sequence (DNA): TGTGCCTGGAGTGGGGGGCTTGGCTACACCTTC. Drawing the rest from reference TRBV30 and TRBJ1-2, the complete variable domain is SQTIHQWPATLVQPVGSPLSLECTVEGTSNPNLYWYRQAAGRGLQLLFYSVGIGQISSEVPQNLSASRPQDRQFILSSKKLLLSDSGFYLCAWSGGLGYTFGSGTRLTVV.

J is TRBJ1-6 and V is TRBV25-1, with 7 bases matching TRBD1. This CDR3 is built from 16 residues. Per the germline V gene, CDR1 is MGHDK and CDR2 is SYGVNS. The junction had 8 bases not matched to a gene; V was cut back by 4 bases and J by 5 bases. The chain's CDR3 is CASSGGPGTDNSPLHF. The CDR3 region has the DNA TGTGCCAGCAGTGGTGGCCCCGGGACAGATAATTCACCCCTCCACTTT.

The chain couples TRBV30 to TRBJ1-1, with 7 positions matching TRBD1. V shed 0 bases, J shed 5 bases, and the junction held 6 bases outside the gene matches. Germline V gives CDR1 GTSNPN, CDR2 SVGIG (reference sequence). CDR3 length equals 14 residues. The CDR3 region has the DNA TGTGCCTGGAGTGTACTTGGGACAGCTACTGAAGCTTTCTTT. This sequence encodes CAWSVLGTATEAFF.

This chain links TRBV28 with TRBJ1-4; the D is unclear. The CDR3 is 15 amino acids. Germline V gene lookup returns CDR1 MDHEN and CDR2 SYDVKM. The ends were cut back, 3 bases at V and 0 bases at J, with 8 bases in the middle. For the CDR3, the DNA is TGTGCCAGCAGTTTTACAGACACAACTAATGAAAAACTGTTTTTT. This encodes CASSFTDTTNEKLFF.

The gene calls are TRBV21-1 and TRBJ1-5; the tabulated D call, TRBD1, remains unverified against the DNA. TRBV21-1 is reported as a pseudogene. The CDR3 extends over 16 amino acids. Here the CDR3 DNA reads TGTGCCAGCAGCAAAGAGTACGGACAGAGCAATCAGCCCCAGCATTTT. Translation gives CASSKEYGQSNQPQHF.